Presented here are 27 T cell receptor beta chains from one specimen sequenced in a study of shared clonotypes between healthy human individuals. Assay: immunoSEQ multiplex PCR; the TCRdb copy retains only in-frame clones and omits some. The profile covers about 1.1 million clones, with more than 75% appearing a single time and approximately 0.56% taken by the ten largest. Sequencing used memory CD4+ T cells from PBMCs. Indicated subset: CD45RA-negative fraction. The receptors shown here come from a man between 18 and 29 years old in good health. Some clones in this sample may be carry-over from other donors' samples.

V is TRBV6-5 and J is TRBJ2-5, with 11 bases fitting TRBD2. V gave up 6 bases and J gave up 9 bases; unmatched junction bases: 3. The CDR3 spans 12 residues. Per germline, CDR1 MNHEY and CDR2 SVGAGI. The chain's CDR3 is CASSTTSGAQYF. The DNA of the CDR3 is TGTGCCAGCAGCACGACTAGCGGGGCCCAGTACTTC.

The CDR3 loop is CASSYSGLSSYNEQFF. CDR3 sequence (DNA): TGTGCCAGCAGTTATAGCGGGCTGAGCTCCTACAATGAGCAGTTCTTC. The chain employs TRBV27 and TRBJ2-1; 7 bases line up with TRBD2. Germline CDR1 reads MNHEY; CDR2 reads SMNVEV (reference sequence). J gave up 0 bases and V 4 bases, and 6 bases lay outside the gene matches. There are 16 residues in the CDR3.

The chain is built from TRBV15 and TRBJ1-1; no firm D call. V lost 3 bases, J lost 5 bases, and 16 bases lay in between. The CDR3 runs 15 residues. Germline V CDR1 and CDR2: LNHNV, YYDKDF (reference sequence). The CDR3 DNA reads TGTGCCACCAGCAGGGAGCAAGTCCCAGGTACTGAAGCTTTCTTT. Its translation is CATSREQVPGTEAFF.

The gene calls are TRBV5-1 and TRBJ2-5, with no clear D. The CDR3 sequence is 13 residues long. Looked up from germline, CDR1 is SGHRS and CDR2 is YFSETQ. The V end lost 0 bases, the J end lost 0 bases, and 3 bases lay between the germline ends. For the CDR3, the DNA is TGCGCCAGCAGCTTGGTGGACCAAGAGACCCAGTACTTC. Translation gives CASSLVDQETQYF.

CDR3 sequence reads: CASSLIVRGTEAFF. The CDR3, as DNA: TGTGCCAGCAGTTTAATCGTCAGGGGGACTGAAGCTTTCTTT. V is TRBV28 and J is TRBJ1-1; 7 nucleotides agree with TRBD1. The CDR3 runs 14 residues. CDR1 and CDR2 from the germline V gene are MDHEN and SYDVKM. Trimming removed 2 bases from V and 5 bases from J; junction bases left unmatched: 5.

The CDR3 loop is CASTKGGGQNTGELFF. The CDR3 region has the DNA TGCGCCAGCACCAAGGGAGGGGGGCAGAACACCGGGGAGCTGTTTTTT. J is TRBJ2-2 and V is TRBV5-1, with D possibly TRBD2 on 7 matching bases. The germline V and J ends were trimmed by 6 bases and 1 base, with 16 bases remaining between them. The CDR3 contains 16 residues. Per the germline V gene, CDR1 is SGHRS and CDR2 is YFSETQ.

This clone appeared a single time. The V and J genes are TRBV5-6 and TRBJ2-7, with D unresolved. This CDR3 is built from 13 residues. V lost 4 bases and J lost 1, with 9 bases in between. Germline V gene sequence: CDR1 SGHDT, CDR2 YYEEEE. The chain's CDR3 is CASSADLSYEQYF. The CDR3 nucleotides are TGTGCCAGCAGCGCGGACCTTTCCTACGAGCAGTACTTC.

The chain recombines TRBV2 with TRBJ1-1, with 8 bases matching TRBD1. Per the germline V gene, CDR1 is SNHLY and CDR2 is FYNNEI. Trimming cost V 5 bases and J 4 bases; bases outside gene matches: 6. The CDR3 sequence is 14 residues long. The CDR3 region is CASSRGQGITEAFF. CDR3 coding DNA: TGTGCCAGCAGTCGTGGACAGGGCATCACTGAAGCTTTCTTT.

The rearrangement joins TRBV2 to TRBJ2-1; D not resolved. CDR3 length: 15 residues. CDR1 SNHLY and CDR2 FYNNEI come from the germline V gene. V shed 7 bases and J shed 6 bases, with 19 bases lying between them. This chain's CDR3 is CASIKKRPLGNEQFF. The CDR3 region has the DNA TGTGCCAGCATTAAAAAGCGACCCTTGGGCAATGAGCAGTTCTTC.

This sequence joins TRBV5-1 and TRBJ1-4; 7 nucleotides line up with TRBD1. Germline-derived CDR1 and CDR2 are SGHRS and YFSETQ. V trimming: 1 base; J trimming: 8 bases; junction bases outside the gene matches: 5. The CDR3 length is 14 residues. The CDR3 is CASSLTGVGEKLFF. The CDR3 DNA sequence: TGCGCCAGCAGCTTGACAGGGGTGGGGGAAAAACTGTTTTTT. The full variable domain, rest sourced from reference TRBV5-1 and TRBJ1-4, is KAGVTQTPRYLIKTRGQQVTLSCSPISGHRSVSWYQQTPGQGLQFLFEYFSETQRNKGNFPGRFSGRQFSNSRSEMNVSTLELGDSALYLCASSLTGVGEKLFFGSGTQLSVL.

CDR3 bases: TGTGCCAGCAGCTTAGCGTCAGGATCTAGCGGGAGAAGCTCCTACAATGAGCAGTTCTTC. Its protein product is CASSLASGSSGRSSYNEQFF. The chain combines TRBV7-8 with TRBJ2-1, with TRBD2 matching 10 bases. The trim removed 0 bases at V and 0 bases at J, leaving 11 bases unmatched. The CDR3 totals 20 residues. Per germline, CDR1 SGHVS and CDR2 FQNEAQ.

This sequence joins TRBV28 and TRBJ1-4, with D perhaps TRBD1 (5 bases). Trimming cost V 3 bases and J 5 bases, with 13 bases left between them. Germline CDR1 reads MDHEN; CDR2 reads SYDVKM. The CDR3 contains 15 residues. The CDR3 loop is CASSFGRVPNEKLFF. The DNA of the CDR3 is TGTGCCAGCAGTTTTGGCAGGGTCCCAAATGAAAAACTGTTTTTT.

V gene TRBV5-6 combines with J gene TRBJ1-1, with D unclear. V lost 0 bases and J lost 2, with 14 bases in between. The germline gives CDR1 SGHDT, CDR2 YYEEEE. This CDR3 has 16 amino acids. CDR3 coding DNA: TGTGCCAGCAGCTTGGATGACCGTTCGGCTAACACTGAAGCTTTCTTT. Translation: CASSLDDRSANTEAFF.

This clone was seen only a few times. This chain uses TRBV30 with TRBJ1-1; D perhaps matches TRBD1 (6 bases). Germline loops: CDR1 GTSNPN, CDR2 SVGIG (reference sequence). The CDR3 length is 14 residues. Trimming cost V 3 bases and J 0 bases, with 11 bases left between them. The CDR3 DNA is TGTGCCTGGAGCTGGACAGCCATGAACACTGAAGCTTTCTTT. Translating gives CAWSWTAMNTEAFF.

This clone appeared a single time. Written as DNA, the CDR3 is TGCGCCAGCAGCGGAACCTGGGACAGCTCCTACGAGCAGTACTTC. Translation: CASSGTWDSSYEQYF. The chain couples TRBV5-1 to TRBJ2-7; TRBD1 agrees at 7 bases. Trimming at V came to 4 bases and at J to 0 bases, leaving 7 bases not matched to a gene. The CDR3 length is 15 residues. Germline V gene sequence: CDR1 SGHRS, CDR2 YFSETQ.

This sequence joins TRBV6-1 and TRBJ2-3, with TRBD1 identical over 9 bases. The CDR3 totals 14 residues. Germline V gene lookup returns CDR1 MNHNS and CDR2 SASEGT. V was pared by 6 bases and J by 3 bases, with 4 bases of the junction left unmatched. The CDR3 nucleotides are TGTGCCAGCAGAAACAGGGGGCAAACAGATACGCAGTATTTT. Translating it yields CASRNRGQTDTQYF.

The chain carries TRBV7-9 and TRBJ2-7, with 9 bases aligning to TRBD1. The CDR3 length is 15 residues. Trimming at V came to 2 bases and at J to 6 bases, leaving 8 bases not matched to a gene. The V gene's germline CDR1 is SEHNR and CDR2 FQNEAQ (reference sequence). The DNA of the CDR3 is TGTGCCAGCAGCTTAATCGGGACAGGGAGAGGCGAGCAGTACTTC. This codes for CASSLIGTGRGEQYF. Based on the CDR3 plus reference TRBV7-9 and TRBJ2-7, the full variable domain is DTGVSQNPRHKITKRGQNVTFRCDPISEHNRLYWYRQTLGQGPEFLTYFQNEAQLEKSRLLSDRFSAERPKGSFSTLEIQRTEQGDSAMYLCASSLIGTGRGEQYFGPGTRLTVT.

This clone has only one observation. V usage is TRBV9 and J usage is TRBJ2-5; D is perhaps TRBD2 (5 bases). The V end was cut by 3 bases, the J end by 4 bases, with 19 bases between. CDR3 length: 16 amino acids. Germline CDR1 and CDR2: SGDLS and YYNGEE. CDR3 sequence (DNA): TGTGCCAGCAGCGCATCTAGCTCCCTCATAGGAGAGACCCAGTACTTC. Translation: CASSASSSLIGETQYF.

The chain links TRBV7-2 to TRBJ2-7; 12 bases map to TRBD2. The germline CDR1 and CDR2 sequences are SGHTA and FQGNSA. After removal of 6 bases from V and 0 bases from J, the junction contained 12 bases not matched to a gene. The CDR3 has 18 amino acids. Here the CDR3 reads CASRLNGASGRASYEQYF. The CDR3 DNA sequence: TGTGCCAGCAGACTAAATGGGGCTAGCGGGAGGGCCTCCTACGAGCAGTACTTC. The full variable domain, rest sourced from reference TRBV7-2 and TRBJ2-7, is GAGVSQSPSNKVTEKGKDVELRCDPISGHTALYWYRQSLGQGLEFLIYFQGNSAPDKSGLPSDRFSAERTGGSVSTLTIQRTQQEDSAVYLCASRLNGASGRASYEQYFGPGTRLTVT.

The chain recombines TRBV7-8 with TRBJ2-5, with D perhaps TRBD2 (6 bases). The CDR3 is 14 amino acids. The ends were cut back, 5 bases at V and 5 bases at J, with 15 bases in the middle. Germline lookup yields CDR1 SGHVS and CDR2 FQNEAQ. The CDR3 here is CASSAPVEGETQYF. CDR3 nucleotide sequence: TGTGCCAGCAGCGCGCCCGTGGAGGGGGAGACCCAGTACTTC.

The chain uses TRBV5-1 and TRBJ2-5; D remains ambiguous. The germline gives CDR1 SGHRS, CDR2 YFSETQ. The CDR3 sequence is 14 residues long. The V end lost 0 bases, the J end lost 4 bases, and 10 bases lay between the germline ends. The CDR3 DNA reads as TGCGCCAGCAGCTTGGGCAGACCTCCAGAGACCCAGTACTTC. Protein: CASSLGRPPETQYF.

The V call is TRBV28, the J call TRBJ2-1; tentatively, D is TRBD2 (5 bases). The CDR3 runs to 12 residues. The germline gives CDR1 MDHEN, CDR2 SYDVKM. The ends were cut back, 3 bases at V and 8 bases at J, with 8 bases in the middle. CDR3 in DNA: TGTGCCAGCAGTTTCGTGGGAGATGAGCAGTTCTTC. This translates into CASSFVGDEQFF.

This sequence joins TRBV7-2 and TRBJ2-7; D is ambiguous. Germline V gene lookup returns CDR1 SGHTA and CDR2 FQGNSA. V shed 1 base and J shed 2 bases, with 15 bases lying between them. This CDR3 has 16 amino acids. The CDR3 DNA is TGTGCCAGCAGCTTAGGCGGCACTACAAAGACCTACGAGCAGTACTTC. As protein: CASSLGGTTKTYEQYF.

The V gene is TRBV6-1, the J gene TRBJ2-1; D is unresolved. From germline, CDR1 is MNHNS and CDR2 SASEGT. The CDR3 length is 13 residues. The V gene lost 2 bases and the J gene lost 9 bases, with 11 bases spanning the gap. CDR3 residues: CASSERAMLEQFF. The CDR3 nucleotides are TGTGCCAGCAGTGAAAGGGCAATGCTTGAGCAGTTCTTC.

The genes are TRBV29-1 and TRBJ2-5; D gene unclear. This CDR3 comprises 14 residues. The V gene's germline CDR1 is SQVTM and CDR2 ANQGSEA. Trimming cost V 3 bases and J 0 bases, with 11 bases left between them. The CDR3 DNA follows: TGCAGCGTTGATATGGGAAACTACCAAGAGACCCAGTACTTC. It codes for CSVDMGNYQETQYF.

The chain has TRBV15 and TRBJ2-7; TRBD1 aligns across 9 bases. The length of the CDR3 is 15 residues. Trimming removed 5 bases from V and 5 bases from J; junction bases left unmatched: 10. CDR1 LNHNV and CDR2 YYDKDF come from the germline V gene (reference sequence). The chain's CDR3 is CATSPGQGTLHEQYF. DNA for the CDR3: TGTGCCACCAGCCCCGGACAGGGGACCCTCCACGAGCAGTACTTC.

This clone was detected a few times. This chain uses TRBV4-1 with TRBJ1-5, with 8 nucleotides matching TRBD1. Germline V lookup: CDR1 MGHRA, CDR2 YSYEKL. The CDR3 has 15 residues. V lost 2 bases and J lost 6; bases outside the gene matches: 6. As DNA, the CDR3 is TGCGCCAGCAGCCAACACGGACAGGGAGGTCAGCCCCAGCATTTT. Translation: CASSQHGQGGQPQHF.